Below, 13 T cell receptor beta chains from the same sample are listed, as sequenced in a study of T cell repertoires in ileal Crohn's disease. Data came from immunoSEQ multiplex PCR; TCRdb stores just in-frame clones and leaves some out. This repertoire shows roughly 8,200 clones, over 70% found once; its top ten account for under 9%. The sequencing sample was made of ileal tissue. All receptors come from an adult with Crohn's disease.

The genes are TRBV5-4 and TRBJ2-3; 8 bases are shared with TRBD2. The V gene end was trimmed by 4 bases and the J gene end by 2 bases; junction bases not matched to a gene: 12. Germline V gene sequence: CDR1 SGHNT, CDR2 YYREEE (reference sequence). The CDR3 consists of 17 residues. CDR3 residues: CASSLLSGGFITDTQYF. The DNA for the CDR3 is TGTGCCAGCAGCCTCTTGAGCGGGGGATTTATCACAGATACGCAGTATTTT.

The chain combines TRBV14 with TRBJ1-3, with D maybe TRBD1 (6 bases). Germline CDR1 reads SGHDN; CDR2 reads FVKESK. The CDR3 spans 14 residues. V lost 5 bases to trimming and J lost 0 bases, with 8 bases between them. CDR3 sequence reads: CASSGQLSGNTIYF. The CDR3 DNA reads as TGTGCCAGCAGCGGACAGCTCTCTGGAAACACCATATATTTT.

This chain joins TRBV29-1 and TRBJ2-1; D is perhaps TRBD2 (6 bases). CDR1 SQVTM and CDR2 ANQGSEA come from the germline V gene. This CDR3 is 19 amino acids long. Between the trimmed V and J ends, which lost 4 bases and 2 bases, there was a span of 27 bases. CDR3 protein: CSVGGWRGIPVDTYNEQFF. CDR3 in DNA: TGCAGCGTTGGGGGGTGGCGGGGAATTCCCGTCGATACCTACAATGAGCAGTTCTTC.

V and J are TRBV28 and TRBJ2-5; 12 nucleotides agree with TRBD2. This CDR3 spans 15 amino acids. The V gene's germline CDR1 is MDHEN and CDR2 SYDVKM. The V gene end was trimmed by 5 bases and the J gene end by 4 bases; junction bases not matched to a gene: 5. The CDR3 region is CASSPRLAGVETQYF. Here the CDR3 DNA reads TGTGCCAGCAGTCCCCGACTAGCGGGGGTAGAGACCCAGTACTTC.

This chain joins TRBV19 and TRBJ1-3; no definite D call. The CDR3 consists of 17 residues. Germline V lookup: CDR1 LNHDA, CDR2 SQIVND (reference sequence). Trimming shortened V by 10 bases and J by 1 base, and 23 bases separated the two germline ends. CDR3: CATSGLNRAKSGNTIYF. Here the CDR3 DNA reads TGTGCCACGAGTGGACTTAATCGGGCGAAATCTGGAAACACCATATATTTT.

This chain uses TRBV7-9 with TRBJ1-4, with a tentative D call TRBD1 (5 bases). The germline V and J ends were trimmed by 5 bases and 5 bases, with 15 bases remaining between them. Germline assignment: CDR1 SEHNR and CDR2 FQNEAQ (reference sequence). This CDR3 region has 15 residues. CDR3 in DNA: TGTGCCAGCAGCCCTATGGGGCAGCCGAATGAAAAACTGTTTTTT. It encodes CASSPMGQPNEKLFF.

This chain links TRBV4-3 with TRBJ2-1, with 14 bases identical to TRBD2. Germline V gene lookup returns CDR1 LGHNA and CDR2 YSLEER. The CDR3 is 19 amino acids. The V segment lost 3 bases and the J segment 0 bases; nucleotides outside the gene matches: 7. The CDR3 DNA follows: TGCGCCAGCAGCCAGCCGACTAGCGGGGGGGCCGGCTCCTACAATGAGCAGTTCTTC. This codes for CASSQPTSGGAGSYNEQFF.

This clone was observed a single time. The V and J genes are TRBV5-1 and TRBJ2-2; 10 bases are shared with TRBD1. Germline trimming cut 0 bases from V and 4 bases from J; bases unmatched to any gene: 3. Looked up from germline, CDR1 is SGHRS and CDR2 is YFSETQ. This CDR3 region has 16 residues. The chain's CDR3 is CASSLGQGASTGELFF. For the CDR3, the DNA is TGCGCCAGCAGCTTGGGACAGGGGGCGAGCACCGGGGAGCTGTTTTTT.

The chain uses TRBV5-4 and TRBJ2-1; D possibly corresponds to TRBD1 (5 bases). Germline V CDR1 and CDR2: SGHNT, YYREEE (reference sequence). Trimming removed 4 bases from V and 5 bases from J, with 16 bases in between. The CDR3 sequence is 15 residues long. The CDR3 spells CASSLDTAVNNEQFF. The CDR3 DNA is TGTGCCAGCAGCCTGGACACCGCGGTTAACAATGAGCAGTTCTTC.

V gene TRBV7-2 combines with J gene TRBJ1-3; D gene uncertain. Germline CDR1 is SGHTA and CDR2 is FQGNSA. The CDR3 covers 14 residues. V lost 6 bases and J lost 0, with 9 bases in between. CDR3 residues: CASRSVGSGNTIYF. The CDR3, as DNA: TGTGCCAGCAGGTCCGTCGGCTCTGGAAACACCATATATTTT. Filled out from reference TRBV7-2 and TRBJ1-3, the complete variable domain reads GAGVSQSPSNKVTEKGKDVELRCDPISGHTALYWYRQSLGQGLEFLIYFQGNSAPDKSGLPSDRFSAERTGGSVSTLTIQRTQQEDSAVYLCASRSVGSGNTIYFGEGSWLTVV.

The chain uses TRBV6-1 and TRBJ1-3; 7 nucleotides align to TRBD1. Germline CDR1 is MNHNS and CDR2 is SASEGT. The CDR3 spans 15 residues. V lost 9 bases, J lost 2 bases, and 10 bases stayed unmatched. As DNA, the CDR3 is TGTGCCAGGAGAGACCCCGACAGGGCTGGAAACACCATATATTTT. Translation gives CARRDPDRAGNTIYF.

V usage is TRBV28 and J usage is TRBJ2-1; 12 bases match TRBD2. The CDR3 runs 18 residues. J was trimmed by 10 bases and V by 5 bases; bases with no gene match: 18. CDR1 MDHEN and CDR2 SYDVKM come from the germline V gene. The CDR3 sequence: CASSPWTSGVSTLEEQFF. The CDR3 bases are TGTGCCAGCAGTCCATGGACTAGCGGGGTATCCACACTAGAGGAGCAGTTCTTC.

CDR3 DNA sequence: TGTGCCAGCAGAGCCCAGGGGGCGCATGGCTACACCTTC. This translates into CASRAQGAHGYTF. The chain couples TRBV6-5 to TRBJ1-2, with 8 positions matching TRBD1. Per germline, CDR1 MNHEY and CDR2 SVGAGI. Losses at the gene ends were 6 bases for V and 6 bases for J; bases not matched to a gene: 6. The CDR3 runs to 13 residues.